One sample yielded the 4 T cell receptor beta chains listed below, sequenced in a study of T cells in Graves' hyperthyroidism and ophthalmopathy. Authors of the study amplified TCR beta CDR3 regions from RNA transcripts. HTBI primers drove first-round RT-PCR of the TCR CDR3. TCRdb re-analysed the multiplex PCR reads in MiXCR, keeping a single row per CDR3 protein. The table records hundreds of thousands of distinct CDR3 sequences, 40% to 55% of them present only once. Sequencing was performed on peripheral blood or thyroid tissue (not recorded which). The receptors originated from a woman between 18 and 29 years old with Graves' hyperthyroidism.

This chain joins TRBV7-2 and TRBJ2-2; D is perhaps TRBD1 or TRBD2 (5 bases each). This CDR3 has 16 amino acids. The ends were cut back, 1 base at V and 3 bases at J, with 12 bases in the middle. The germline V gene encodes CDR1 SGHTA and CDR2 FQGNSA. The CDR3 loop is CASSLGGSVYTGELFF. The CDR3 region has the DNA TGTGCCAGCAGCTTAGGGGGGAGCGTGTACACCGGGGAGCTGTTTTTT.

This clonotype showed up many times. CDR3 region: CASSFETNTEAFF. The CDR3 nucleotides read TGTGCCAGCAGCTTTGAGACGAACACTGAAGCTTTCTTT. The chain is built from TRBV7-6 and TRBJ1-1; the D is unclear. Germline CDR1 SGHVS, CDR2 FNYEAQ. The V and J ends lost 3 bases and 1 base respectively, with 6 bases between them. The length of the CDR3 is 13 residues.

The V and J genes are TRBV10-1 and TRBJ1-5, with 7 bases fitting TRBD1. V shed 6 bases, J shed 2 bases, and the junction held 7 bases outside the gene matches. Germline-derived CDR1 and CDR2 are WNHNN and SYGVQD (reference sequence). The CDR3 runs 15 residues. CDR3 DNA sequence: TGCGCCAGCAGCCAAAGACAGGGCGGCAATCAGCCCCAGCATTTT. Encoded protein: CASSQRQGGNQPQHF.

The V call is TRBV25-1, the J call TRBJ2-7, with TRBD2 matching over 12 bases. Germline CDR1 reads MGHDK; CDR2 reads SYGVNS. The V gene end was trimmed by 5 bases and the J gene end by 5 bases; junction bases not matched to a gene: 13. This CDR3 has 17 residues. The CDR3 protein is CASSYLILAGGFHEQYF. CDR3 nucleotides: TGTGCCAGCAGTTACCTGATACTAGCGGGAGGATTCCACGAGCAGTACTTC.